This is a list of T cell receptor beta chains from one sample in a study of T-cell memory formation after mild COVID-19. TCRdb processed the 5' RACE reads anew with MiXCR; each CDR3 protein has one entry. The sample contains tens of thousands of distinct CDR3 sequences, roughly 21% of which appear only once. Material for sequencing was PBMCs or a T cell subset sorted from them (not recorded which). These receptor sequences come from an adult who had mild COVID-19 (a few samples of this study predate the infection). Cell type and time point are not known. The CDR3 runs from the conserved cysteine through the conserved F or W. A D gene is named only where the DNA matches it firmly. Part of the rows lack a size; the others show once, few, many or a class for expanded clones.

>-|TRBJ2-7|TRBV6-2/TRBV6-3|-
CASSPPGLAIEWNYEQYF
TGTGCCAGCAGTCCCCCGGGATTGGCCATAGAGTGGAACTACGAGCAGTACTTC
>many|TRBJ1-1|TRBV18|-
CASSNRAPGSNTEAFF
TGTGCCAGCTCAAACCGGGCCCCAGGTTCGAACACTGAAGCTTTCTTT
>few|TRBJ2-2|TRBV7-6|-
CASSLNGGSITGELFF
TGTGCCAGCAGCTTAAACGGGGGCTCGATCACCGGGGAGCTGTTTTTT
>many|TRBJ1-5|TRBV19|-
CASSGGLTQPQHF
TGTGCCAGTAGTGGGGGGCTCACTCAGCCCCAGCATTTT
>-|TRBJ1-5|TRBV3-1|-
CASSPIGDNQPQHF
TGTGCCAGCAGCCCGATTGGGGACAATCAGCCCCAGCATTTT
>many|TRBJ2-2|TRBV19|-
CASSVSGNTGELFF
TGTGCCAGTAGTGTGTCGGGGAACACCGGGGAGCTGTTTTTT
>few|TRBJ1-1|TRBV15|-
CATSSRGNTEAFF
TGTGCCACCAGCAGTCGTGGGAACACTGAAGCTTTCTTT
>many|TRBJ1-3|TRBV20-1|-
CSARDGTSSGNTIYF
TGCAGTGCTAGAGATGGGACCAGCTCTGGAAACACCATATATTTT
>many|TRBJ1-6|TRBV12-3/TRBV12-4|-
CASSLTENNSPLHF
TGTGCCAGCAGTTTGACAGAGAATAATTCACCCCTCCACTTT
>few|TRBJ2-1|TRBV12-3/TRBV12-4|TRBD2
CASSPSGSLDEQFF
TGTGCCAGCAGCCCAAGCGGGAGCCTCGATGAGCAGTTCTTC
>many|TRBJ2-1|TRBV12-3/TRBV12-4|-
CASSLGASPNEQFF
TGTGCCAGCAGTTTAGGTGCTAGCCCCAATGAGCAGTTCTTC
>-|TRBJ2-5|TRBV24-1|-
CATSAGNGEETQYF
TGTGCCACCAGTGCCGGGAATGGTGAAGAGACCCAGTACTTC
>many|TRBJ2-5|TRBV12-3/TRBV12-4|-
CASSLRRGGETQYF
TGTGCCAGCAGTTTGAGGAGGGGAGGAGAGACCCAGTACTTC